This T cell receptor beta chain was profiled in a study of T cells after yellow fever vaccination. The CDR3 extends over 15 amino acids. The germline V gene has CDR1 MGHDK and CDR2 SYGVNS. V lost 1 base and J 2 bases, leaving 8 bases between the germline ends. TCRdb processed the 5' RACE reads anew with MiXCR; each CDR3 protein has one entry. The table records about 160,000 distinct CDR3 sequences, 9.3% of them present only once. The genes are TRBV25-1 and TRBJ2-2, with D hard to call. The source of this sequence is a man younger than 35 who received the YFV17D yellow fever vaccine. The sample was CD8+ T cells sorted from PBMCs, taken 45 days after the yellow fever booster vaccination. CDR3 in amino acids: CASSEFGLNTGELFF. The CDR3 DNA reads TGTGCCAGCAGTGAATTCGGCCTAAACACCGGGGAGCTGTTTTTT. Combining the CDR3 with reference TRBV25-1 and TRBJ2-2 gives the whole variable domain EADIYQTPRYLVIGTGKKITLECSQTMGHDKMYWYQQDPGMELHLIHYSYGVNSTEKGDLSSESTVSRIRTEHFPLTLESARPSHTSQYLCASSEFGLNTGELFFGEGSRLTVL.